The present T cell receptor beta chain was sequenced within a study of blood T cell repertoires in COVID-19. Repertoires were generated with immunoSEQ multiplex PCR, while TCRdb's copy carries only in-frame clones and drops some. The table includes about 350,000 clones, approximately 86% detected once. V shed 0 bases and J 6 bases; nucleotides not matched to a gene: 7. The CDR3 consists of 15 residues. From germline, CDR1 is ENHRY and CDR2 SYGVKD. The source of this sequence is a woman in her sixties or seventies with COVID-19, enrolled during active disease. J is TRBJ1-1 and V is TRBV10-3, with TRBD1 matching 7 bases. The sample taken for sequencing was peripheral blood. In DNA, the CDR3 is TGTGCCATCAGTGAGTCCCGGGACAGCGGAGCTGAAGCTTTCTTT. This sequence encodes CAISESRDSGAEAFF.